A selection of T cell receptor beta chains follows, all from one sample in a study of T cells in Graves' hyperthyroidism and ophthalmopathy. Via MiXCR, TCRdb re-called the multiplex PCR reads, giving one row per CDR3 protein. This sample has under 450,000 distinct CDR3 sequences, with less than 20% found just once. Input material: blood. All receptors derive from a woman aged 18 to 35 with Graves' hyperthyroidism. Each CDR3 is given with its conserved first and last residue. Fields, in order: J gene, V gene, clone size, CDR3 protein. Not every row has a clone size; where given, it reads once, few, many or a size class.

>TRBJ2-5|TRBV29-1|NA
CSVVGTRLETQYF
>TRBJ2-5|TRBV11-2|many
CASSRGQGAVETQYF
>TRBJ2-3|TRBV12-3/TRBV12-4|many
CASSLETSGVSTDTQYF
>TRBJ1-5|TRBV11-2|many
CASSLNHGQPQHF
>TRBJ1-2|TRBV4-1|few
CASSQARNYGYTF
>TRBJ1-2|TRBV29-1|many
CSVDGAYGYTF
>TRBJ1-6|TRBV27|many
CASTYGGGVRSPLHF
>TRBJ2-7|TRBV10-3|many
CAISGLGARGNEQYF
>TRBJ2-7|TRBV7-9|many
CASSKWDGNYEQYF
>TRBJ1-6|TRBV4-1|few
CASSQDQGPRAPLHF
>TRBJ1-4|TRBV19|many
CASSMGRTIEKLFF
>TRBJ1-5|TRBV2|many
CASSDRRDQPQHF
>TRBJ1-1|TRBV7-9|many
CASSLVPPKNTEAFF
>TRBJ2-5|TRBV2|many
CASSEGGETQYF
>TRBJ1-4|TRBV5-1|NA
CASSSGQGVEKLFF
>TRBJ2-1|TRBV7-6|NA
CASSLGSLVLYEQFF
>TRBJ2-1|TRBV5-4|few
CASSQLAGGRNEQFF
>TRBJ2-7|TRBV5-6|many
CASSLRPGGTYEQYF
>TRBJ2-5|TRBV3-1|NA
CASSHHSGLLPAQETQYF
>TRBJ2-3|TRBV2|many
CASSPGSPDTQYF
>TRBJ2-2|TRBV30|many
CAWSVLGGNTGELFF
>TRBJ2-2|TRBV30|many
CAWSEMGTGELFF
>TRBJ2-1|TRBV29-1|many
CSVRGSTSGSDEQFF
>TRBJ2-7|TRBV12-3/TRBV12-4|many
CAPSLRAPEQYF
>TRBJ2-1|TRBV12-3/TRBV12-4|NA
CASSQDPGPPYNEQFF